The 30 T cell receptor beta chains given below trace back to one sample, sequenced in a study of T cell changes during pregnancy in multiple sclerosis. The data were produced by immunoSEQ multiplex PCR, yet TCRdb's version contains in-frame clones alone and is incomplete. The sample has more than 55,000 clones, 89% seen once. Sequencing used peripheral blood, obtained after pregnancy. The source of these receptors is a female donor with multiple sclerosis, enrolled in a pregnancy study.

V usage is TRBV5-6 and J usage is TRBJ1-1, with D tentatively TRBD1 (5 bases). The V gene lost 4 bases and the J gene lost 3 bases, with 13 bases spanning the gap. CDR3 length: 14 residues. Germline-derived CDR1 and CDR2 are SGHDT and YYEEEE. CDR3: CASSLETAHTEAFF. The CDR3 coding sequence is TGTGCCAGCAGCCTAGAGACAGCGCACACTGAAGCTTTCTTT.

Only one count was recorded for this clone. One end of the junction does not line up with germline, which may come from a read error. V usage is TRBV7-3 and J usage is TRBJ2-1; D call uncertain. The CDR3 has 12 amino acids. Germline V gene sequence: CDR1 SGHTA, CDR2 FQGTGA. The CDR3 here is CASSNSCNEQFF. The DNA for the CDR3 is TGTGCCAGCAGCAACTCCTGCAATGAGCAGTTCTTC.

The gene calls are TRBV27 and TRBJ2-1; 8 bases match TRBD1. CDR1 MNHEY and CDR2 SMNVEV come from the germline V gene (reference sequence). The V and J ends lost 7 bases and 5 bases, in that order; junction bases with no gene match: 7. The CDR3 sequence is 14 residues long. CDR3 DNA: TGTGCCAGCACCCCCGGGACAGGAAACAATGAGCAGTTCTTC. It codes for CASTPGTGNNEQFF.

V usage is TRBV28 and J usage is TRBJ1-2, with 7 bases fitting TRBD1. V was pared by 4 bases and J by 8 bases, with 16 bases of the junction left unmatched. Looked up from germline, CDR1 is MDHEN and CDR2 is SYDVKM. The CDR3 spans 16 residues. The CDR3 loop reads CASSSAGTAVLEGYTF. In DNA form, the CDR3 reads TGTGCCAGCAGTTCAGCCGGGACAGCAGTCCTCGAAGGCTACACCTTC.

The genes are TRBV5-8 and TRBJ2-3; the match to TRBD2 covers 8 bases. CDR1 SGHTS and CDR2 YDEGEE come from the germline V gene. The CDR3 extends over 15 amino acids. V lost 4 bases and J lost 1; bases outside the gene matches: 5. The CDR3 reads CASSEAGLGTDTQYF. For the CDR3, the DNA is TGTGCCAGCAGCGAAGCGGGACTAGGCACAGATACGCAGTATTTT.

This chain links TRBV11-2 with TRBJ1-2; the match to TRBD1 covers 10 bases. The CDR3 has 15 amino acids. V lost 7 bases to trimming and J lost 8 bases; unmatched junction nucleotides: 13. Germline-derived CDR1 and CDR2 are SGHAT and FQNNGV. CDR3 sequence: CASTSVGQGVWGYTF. CDR3 DNA: TGTGCCAGCACCTCTGTCGGACAGGGGGTTTGGGGCTACACCTTC.

V gene TRBV7-3 combines with J gene TRBJ2-3, with a weak D call TRBD1 (6 bases). The germline V gene has CDR1 SGHTA and CDR2 FQGTGA. The CDR3 consists of 17 residues. Between the trimmed V and J ends, which lost 2 bases and 0 bases, there was a span of 15 bases. The CDR3 loop reads CASSLYARGTSTDTQYF. DNA for the CDR3: TGTGCCAGCAGCTTATACGCCAGGGGTACGAGCACAGATACGCAGTATTTT.

V and J are TRBV5-1 and TRBJ2-5, with unresolved D. Germline-derived CDR1 and CDR2 are SGHRS and YFSETQ. This CDR3 spans 12 amino acids. With 2 bases removed from V and 4 bases from J, the gap between germline ends came to 6 bases. CDR3 amino acids: CASSLSIETQYF. The CDR3 region has the DNA TGCGCCAGCAGCTTATCAATAGAGACCCAGTACTTC.

The CDR3 DNA reads TGCGCCAGCAGCCGAGGACAGACCGGGGGGCTCTACGAGCAGTACTTC. Amino acid sequence: CASSRGQTGGLYEQYF. V gene TRBV5-1 combines with J gene TRBJ2-7; the D gene is possibly TRBD2 (7 bases). The length of the CDR3 is 16 residues. V was pared by 4 bases and J by 3 bases, with 20 bases between. Germline loops: CDR1 SGHRS, CDR2 YFSETQ.

The V gene is TRBV5-4, the J gene TRBJ1-6, with D hard to call. CDR3 length equals 17 residues. V lost 0 bases and J 0 bases, leaving 10 bases between the germline ends. The V gene's germline CDR1 is SGHNT and CDR2 YYREEE (reference sequence). CDR3 region: CASSLDLSGSYNSPLHF. CDR3 coding DNA: TGTGCCAGCAGCTTGGACTTGTCAGGCTCCTATAATTCACCCCTCCACTTT.

J is TRBJ2-3 and V is TRBV7-3; 7 bases fit TRBD1. V lost 2 bases to trimming and J lost 9 bases; unmatched junction nucleotides: 2. The CDR3 consists of 12 residues. Germline CDR1 reads SGHTA; CDR2 reads FQGTGA. The CDR3 is CASSLDRATQYF. The CDR3 DNA sequence: TGTGCCAGCAGCTTAGACAGGGCCACGCAGTATTTT.

The chain joins TRBV5-1 to TRBJ2-5; maybe TRBD1 (6 bases). Germline V lookup: CDR1 SGHRS, CDR2 YFSETQ. The CDR3 is 15 residues long. Trimming took 2 bases from V and 2 from J, leaving 13 bases between them. The CDR3 coding sequence is TGCGCCAGCAGCTTATTTCAGGGGACGCAAGAGACCCAGTACTTC. This sequence encodes CASSLFQGTQETQYF.

The genes are TRBV2 and TRBJ2-7; D is perhaps TRBD1 (6 bases). Trimming took off 3 bases at V and 1 base at J, with 16 bases between the two ends. This CDR3 is built from 16 residues. The germline gives CDR1 SNHLY, CDR2 FYNNEI. CDR3 nucleotide sequence: TGTGCCAGCAGTGATTGGGGTTACAGGGAGTCCTACGAGCAGTACTTC. Residues: CASSDWGYRESYEQYF. Full variable domain (outside the CDR3, taken from reference TRBV2 and TRBJ2-7): EPEVTQTPSHQVTQMGQEVILRCVPISNHLYFYWYRQILGQKVEFLVSFYNNEISEKSEIFDDQFSVERPDGSNFTLKIRSTKLEDSAMYFCASSDWGYRESYEQYFGPGTRLTVT.

This clone was recorded only once. V usage is TRBV5-6 and J usage is TRBJ2-7; the D gene is possibly TRBD2 (5 bases). Germline-derived CDR1 and CDR2 are SGHDT and YYEEEE. This CDR3 spans 14 amino acids. V was cut by 0 bases and J by 6 bases, with 13 bases left in between. This CDR3 is CASSLGFVGSEQYF. The CDR3 DNA is TGTGCCAGCAGCTTGGGTTTCGTGGGGAGCGAGCAGTACTTC.

The chain carries TRBV5-1 and TRBJ1-6, with TRBD1 matching 12 bases. CDR1 and CDR2 (germline): SGHRS, YFSETQ. The trim removed 4 bases at V and 0 bases at J, leaving 11 bases unmatched. The CDR3 is made up of 20 amino acids. The CDR3 sequence is CASSLKRGTGGISYNSPLHF. The CDR3 DNA is TGCGCCAGCAGCCTTAAACGGGGGACAGGGGGCATCTCCTATAATTCACCCCTCCACTTT.

V and J are TRBV30 and TRBJ2-5; TRBD2 is a possible D gene (5 bases). This CDR3 contains 13 residues. V shed 3 bases and J shed 2 bases, with 10 bases lying between them. CDR1 GTSNPN and CDR2 SVGIG come from the germline V gene (reference sequence). In DNA, the CDR3 is TGTGCCTGGAGAAAGACGGGACAAGAGACCCAGTACTTC. This translates into CAWRKTGQETQYF.

This clone was counted a single time. The J gene is TRBJ2-3, the V gene TRBV5-1; TRBD2 might be the D (6 bases). The germline gives CDR1 SGHRS, CDR2 YFSETQ. V was shortened by 4 bases and J by 3 bases, with 12 bases between the two germline ends. CDR3 size: 14 residues. This CDR3 reads CASSPGSRTDTQYF. The CDR3 nucleotides read TGCGCCAGCAGCCCCGGGAGTAGGACAGATACGCAGTATTTT.

The chain recombines TRBV19 with TRBJ1-4; the D gene is possibly TRBD1 (5 bases). Trimming shortened V by 3 bases and J by 8 bases, and 13 bases separated the two germline ends. Germline CDR1 is LNHDA and CDR2 is SQIVND (reference sequence). There are 14 residues in the CDR3. The CDR3 DNA reads as TGTGCCAGTAGTATGGGGCTCTTGGGAGAAAAACTGTTTTTT. Translating it yields CASSMGLLGEKLFF.

The CDR3 region is CASQGVGDYEQYF. Written as DNA, the CDR3 is TGTGCCTCTCAGGGAGTCGGGGACTACGAGCAGTACTTC. The gene calls are TRBV2 and TRBJ2-5, with D possibly being TRBD1 or TRBD2 (5 bases each). The J call could be wrong; TRBJ2-7 is a better fit for the DNA end. Per germline, CDR1 SNHLY and CDR2 FYNNEI. CDR3 length: 13 amino acids.

The J gene is TRBJ1-2, the V gene TRBV5-6, with D perhaps matching TRBD1 (5 bases). Germline V gene data show CDR1 as SGHDT and CDR2 as YYEEEE. CDR3 length: 11 residues. The CDR3 DNA reads as TGTGTCAGTCAGGGAAACTATGGCTACACCTTC. It codes for CVSQGNYGYTF. Together with reference TRBV5-6 and TRBJ1-2, the CDR3 gives the full variable domain: DAGVTQSPTHLIKTRGQQVTLRCSPKSGHDTVSWYQQALGQGPQFIFQYYEEEERQRGNFPDRFSGHQFPNYSSELNVNALLLGDSALYLCVSQGNYGYTFGSGTRLTVV.

The chain carries TRBV6-1 and TRBJ2-3, with 11 bases aligning to TRBD2. Looked up from germline, CDR1 is MNHNS and CDR2 is SASEGT. This CDR3 is built from 15 residues. Trimming cost V 7 bases and J 4 bases; bases outside gene matches: 7. CDR3 sequence (DNA): TGTGCCAGCATACAGGATAGCGGGGGGGCAGATACGCAGTATTTT. It translates to CASIQDSGGADTQYF.

This clone occurred once. V gene TRBV15 combines with J gene TRBJ2-7, with D perhaps matching TRBD1 (5 bases). V gave up 0 bases and J gave up 3 bases, with 12 bases separating them. CDR1 and CDR2 (germline): LNHNV, YYDKDF (reference sequence). This CDR3 is built from 15 residues. This CDR3 is CATSRDPDSSYEQYF. The CDR3 region has the DNA TGTGCCACCAGCAGAGATCCCGACAGCAGCTACGAGCAGTACTTC.

The J gene is TRBJ2-7, the V gene TRBV6-5; a possible D gene is TRBD1 (5 bases). This CDR3 comprises 16 residues. Germline V lookup: CDR1 MNHEY, CDR2 SVGAGI. Trimming stripped 6 bases from V and 0 bases from J, with 18 bases between. The CDR3 DNA reads TGTGCCAGCAGCTACCACGTTACAGGTAGCTCCTACGAGCAGTACTTC. Translation gives CASSYHVTGSSYEQYF.

The rearrangement joins TRBV4-3 to TRBJ2-7; TRBD2 is a possible D gene (5 bases). V was shortened by 1 base and J by 6 bases, with 10 bases between the two germline ends. The germline gives CDR1 LGHNA, CDR2 YSLEER. The CDR3 runs to 13 residues. The chain's CDR3 is CASSQVGESEQYF. The CDR3 DNA sequence: TGCGCCAGCAGCCAAGTCGGGGAAAGCGAGCAGTACTTC.

The rearrangement links TRBV4-2 to TRBJ1-4; unclear D gene. Per germline, CDR1 LGHNA and CDR2 YNFKEQ. V was pared by 0 bases and J by 5 bases, with 13 bases between. The CDR3 is 16 residues long. CDR3 sequence reads: CASSQEVVSENEKLFF. CDR3 bases: TGTGCCAGCAGCCAAGAGGTCGTCAGCGAGAATGAAAAACTGTTTTTT.

The chain combines TRBV2 with TRBJ1-5, with 7 positions matching TRBD1. Germline V gene sequence: CDR1 SNHLY, CDR2 FYNNEI. The CDR3 totals 15 residues. Unmatched junction bases numbered 7, after V lost 8 bases and J lost 0 bases. The CDR3 loop is CASRDSSSSNQPQHF. The CDR3 nucleotides read TGTGCCAGCCGGGACAGCTCCTCTAGCAATCAGCCCCAGCATTTT.

The chain carries TRBV4-2 and TRBJ2-1; a possible D gene is TRBD2 (5 bases). With 0 bases removed from V and 4 bases from J, the gap between germline ends came to 10 bases. The CDR3 consists of 15 residues. CDR1 and CDR2 (germline): LGHNA, YNFKEQ. The CDR3 sequence is CASSQDREPYNEQFF. CDR3 DNA sequence: TGTGCCAGCAGCCAAGATCGGGAACCATACAATGAGCAGTTCTTC.

The chain links TRBV28 to TRBJ2-2; D is uncertain. The CDR3 has 12 amino acids. The V gene lost 3 bases and the J gene lost 6 bases, with 5 bases spanning the gap. CDR1 and CDR2 (germline): MDHEN, SYDVKM. The CDR3 is CASSFVAGELFF. As DNA, the CDR3 is TGTGCCAGCAGTTTTGTCGCCGGGGAGCTGTTTTTT.

This chain joins TRBV6-1 and TRBJ2-7, with 9 positions matching TRBD1. The V and J ends lost 6 bases and 2 bases, in that order; junction bases with no gene match: 8. The CDR3 runs to 15 residues. Germline lookup yields CDR1 MNHNS and CDR2 SASEGT. CDR3 in amino acids: CASRPGTGTPYEQYF. The CDR3 DNA reads TGTGCCAGCAGACCCGGGACAGGGACTCCCTACGAGCAGTACTTC.

The V and J genes are TRBV2 and TRBJ2-1, with D possibly being TRBD2 (5 bases). The CDR3 spans 13 residues. V lost 4 bases to trimming and J lost 12 bases, with 16 bases between them. Germline loops: CDR1 SNHLY, CDR2 FYNNEI. The CDR3 sequence: CASSASWFEGQFF. The CDR3 DNA sequence: TGTGCCAGCAGTGCCTCGTGGTTTGAGGGGCAGTTCTTC. The complete variable domain, with remaining parts taken from reference TRBV2 and TRBJ2-1, reads EPEVTQTPSHQVTQMGQEVILRCVPISNHLYFYWYRQILGQKVEFLVSFYNNEISEKSEIFDDQFSVERPDGSNFTLKIRSTKLEDSAMYFCASSASWFEGQFFGPGTRLTVL.